The 5 T cell receptor beta chains presented below share a single source sample, sequenced in a study of T cell changes during pregnancy in multiple sclerosis. The protocol was immunoSEQ multiplex PCR, while the TCRdb copy is restricted to in-frame clones and leaves out a portion. The table shows 100,000 or so clones, with around 93% occurring only once. Sequences were derived from peripheral blood, sampled before pregnancy. Receptor source: a female donor with multiple sclerosis, enrolled in a pregnancy study.

V usage is TRBV6-5 and J usage is TRBJ2-7, with D tentatively TRBD1 (5 bases). The length of the CDR3 is 12 residues. CDR1 and CDR2 (germline): MNHEY, SVGAGI. The V end was cut by 2 bases, the J end by 3 bases, with 5 bases between. The CDR3 is CASSYDSYEQYF. The CDR3 nucleotides read TGTGCCAGCAGTTACGACAGCTACGAGCAGTACTTC.

This clone was picked up one time. The rearrangement joins TRBV29-1 to TRBJ2-7; TRBD2 might be the D (6 bases). This CDR3 is built from 14 residues. Looked up from germline, CDR1 is SQVTM and CDR2 is ANQGSEA. V was clipped by 0 bases and J by 1 base, with 10 bases between them. This CDR3 is CSVEDGRGSYEQYF. The DNA of the CDR3 is TGCAGCGTTGAAGATGGGCGGGGATCCTACGAGCAGTACTTC.

J is TRBJ2-5 and V is TRBV6-5; TRBD2 matches 8 bases. J lost 4 bases, V lost 6 bases, and 7 bases had no gene match. CDR1 MNHEY and CDR2 SVGAGI come from the germline V gene. This CDR3 spans 14 amino acids. As DNA, the CDR3 is TGTGCCAGCAGCCAGGGCGCGGGGGGAGAGACCCAGTACTTC. It yields the protein CASSQGAGGETQYF.

The V gene is TRBV30, the J gene TRBJ1-6, with 9 bases identical to TRBD1. CDR1 is GTSNPN and CDR2 is SVGIG in the germline V gene (reference sequence). V dropped 5 bases and J dropped 6; count of bases not matched to a gene: 2. CDR3 length: 13 residues. The CDR3 DNA reads as TGTGCCTGGGGGACAGGGCTTAATTCACCCCTCCACTTT. Amino acid sequence: CAWGTGLNSPLHF.

The chain links TRBV7-9 to TRBJ1-3; tentative D call: TRBD1 (5 bases). Trimming removed 1 base from V and 7 bases from J, with 11 bases in between. This CDR3 region has 14 residues. CDR1 SEHNR and CDR2 FQNEAQ come from the germline V gene (reference sequence). The chain's CDR3 is CASSLDGGTNTIYF. DNA of the CDR3: TGTGCCAGCAGCTTAGACGGGGGTACGAACACCATATATTTT. Combining the CDR3 with reference TRBV7-9 and TRBJ1-3 gives the whole variable domain DTGVSQNPRHKITKRGQNVTFRCDPISEHNRLYWYRQTLGQGPEFLTYFQNEAQLEKSRLLSDRFSAERPKGSFSTLEIQRTEQGDSAMYLCASSLDGGTNTIYFGEGSWLTVV.